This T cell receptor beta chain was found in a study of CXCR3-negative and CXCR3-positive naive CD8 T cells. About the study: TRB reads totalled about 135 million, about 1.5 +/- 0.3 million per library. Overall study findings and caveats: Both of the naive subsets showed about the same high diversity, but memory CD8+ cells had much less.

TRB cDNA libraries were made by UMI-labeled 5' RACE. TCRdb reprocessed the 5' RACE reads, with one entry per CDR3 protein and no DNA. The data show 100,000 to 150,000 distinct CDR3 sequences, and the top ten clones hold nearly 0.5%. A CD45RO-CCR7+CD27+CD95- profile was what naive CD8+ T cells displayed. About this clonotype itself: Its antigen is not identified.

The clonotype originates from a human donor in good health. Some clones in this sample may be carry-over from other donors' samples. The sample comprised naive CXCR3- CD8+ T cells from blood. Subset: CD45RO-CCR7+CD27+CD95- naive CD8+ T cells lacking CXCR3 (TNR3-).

The CDR3 sequence is CASSQEDASRTAPTSYDNEQFF. The V gene is TRBV4-1, the J gene TRBJ2-1; as DNA is missing, the TRBD1 call by TCRdb cannot be tested. The CDR3 contains 22 residues. CDR1 is MGHRA, CDR2 YSYEKL, per germline.